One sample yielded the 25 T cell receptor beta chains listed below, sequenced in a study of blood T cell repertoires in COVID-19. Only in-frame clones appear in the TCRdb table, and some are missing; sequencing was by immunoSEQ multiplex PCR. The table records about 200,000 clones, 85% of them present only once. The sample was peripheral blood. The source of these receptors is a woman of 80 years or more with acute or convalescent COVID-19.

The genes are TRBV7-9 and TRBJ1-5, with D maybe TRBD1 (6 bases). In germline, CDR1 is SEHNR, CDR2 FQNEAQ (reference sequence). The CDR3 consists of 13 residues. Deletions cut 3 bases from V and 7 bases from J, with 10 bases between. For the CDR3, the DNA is TGTGCCAGCAGCTTTAACAGGGACCAGCCCCAGCATTTT. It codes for CASSFNRDQPQHF.

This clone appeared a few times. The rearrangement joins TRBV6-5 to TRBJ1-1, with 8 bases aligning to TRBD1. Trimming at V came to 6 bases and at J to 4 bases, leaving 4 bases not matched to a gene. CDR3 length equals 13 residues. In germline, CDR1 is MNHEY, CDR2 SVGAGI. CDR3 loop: CASRAGQVTEAFF. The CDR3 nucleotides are TGTGCCAGCAGGGCGGGACAGGTCACTGAAGCTTTCTTT.

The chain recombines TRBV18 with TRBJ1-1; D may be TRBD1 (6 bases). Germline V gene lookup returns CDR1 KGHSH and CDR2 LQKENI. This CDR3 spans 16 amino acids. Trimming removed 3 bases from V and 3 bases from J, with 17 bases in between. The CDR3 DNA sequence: TGTGCCAGCTCACCCCAACCGGCGGGGGGCTACACTGAAGCTTTCTTT. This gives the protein CASSPQPAGGYTEAFF.

The CDR3 region is CSVATGTYEQYF. In DNA, the CDR3 is TGCAGCGTAGCGACAGGGACCTACGAGCAGTACTTC. J is TRBJ2-7 and V is TRBV29-1; 7 bases line up with TRBD1. The V gene end was trimmed by 6 bases and the J gene end by 2 bases; junction bases not matched to a gene: 4. The germline gives CDR1 SQVTM, CDR2 ANQGSEA. The CDR3 consists of 12 residues.

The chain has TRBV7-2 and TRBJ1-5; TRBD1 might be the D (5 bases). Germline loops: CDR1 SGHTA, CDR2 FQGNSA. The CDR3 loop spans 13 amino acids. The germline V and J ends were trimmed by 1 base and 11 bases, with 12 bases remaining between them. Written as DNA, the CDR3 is TGTGCCAGCAGCTTAGAAGGTCCAGGGACCCAGCATTTT. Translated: CASSLEGPGTQHF.

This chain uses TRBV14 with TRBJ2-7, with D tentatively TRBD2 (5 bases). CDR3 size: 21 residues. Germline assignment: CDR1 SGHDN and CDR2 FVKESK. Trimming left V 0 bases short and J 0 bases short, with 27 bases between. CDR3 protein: CASSQERLWPKLGVSSYEQYF. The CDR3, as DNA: TGTGCCAGCAGCCAAGAACGACTTTGGCCTAAGCTCGGGGTAAGCTCCTACGAGCAGTACTTC.

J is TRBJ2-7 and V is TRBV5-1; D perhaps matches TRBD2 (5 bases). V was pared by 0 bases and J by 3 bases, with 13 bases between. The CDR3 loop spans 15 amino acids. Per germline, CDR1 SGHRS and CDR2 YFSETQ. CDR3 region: CASSLEDGEIYEQYF. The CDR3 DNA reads TGCGCCAGCAGCTTGGAGGACGGGGAGATCTACGAGCAGTACTTC.

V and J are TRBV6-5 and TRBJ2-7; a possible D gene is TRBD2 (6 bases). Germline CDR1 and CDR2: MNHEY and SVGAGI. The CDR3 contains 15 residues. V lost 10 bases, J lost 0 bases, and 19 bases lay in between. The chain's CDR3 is CATLPGTRASYEQYF. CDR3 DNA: TGTGCCACCCTCCCTGGGACTCGAGCCTCCTACGAGCAGTACTTC.

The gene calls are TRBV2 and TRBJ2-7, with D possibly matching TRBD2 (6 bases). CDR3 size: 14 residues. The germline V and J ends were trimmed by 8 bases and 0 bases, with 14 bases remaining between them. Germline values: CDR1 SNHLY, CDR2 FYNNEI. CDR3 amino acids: CASRTGLSSYEQYF. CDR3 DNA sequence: TGTGCCAGCCGGACGGGACTCAGCTCCTACGAGCAGTACTTC.

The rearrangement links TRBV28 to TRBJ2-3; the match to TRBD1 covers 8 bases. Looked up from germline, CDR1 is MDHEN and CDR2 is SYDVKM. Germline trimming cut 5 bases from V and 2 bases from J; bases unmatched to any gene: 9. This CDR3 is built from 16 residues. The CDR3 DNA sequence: TGTGCCAGCAGTCCGCGGACAGGGACTTACACAGATACGCAGTATTTT. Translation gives CASSPRTGTYTDTQYF.

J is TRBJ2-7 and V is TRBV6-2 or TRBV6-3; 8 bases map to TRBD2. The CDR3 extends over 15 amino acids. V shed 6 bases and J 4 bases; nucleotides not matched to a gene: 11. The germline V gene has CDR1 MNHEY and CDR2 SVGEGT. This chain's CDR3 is CASSRTGTSRYEQYF. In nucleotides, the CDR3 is TGTGCCAGCAGCCGAACCGGGACTAGTCGATACGAGCAGTACTTC.

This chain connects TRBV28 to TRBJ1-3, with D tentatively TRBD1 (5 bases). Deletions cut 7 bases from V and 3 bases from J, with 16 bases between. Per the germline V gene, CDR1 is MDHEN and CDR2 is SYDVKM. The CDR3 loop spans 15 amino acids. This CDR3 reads CASKRGLLFGNTIYF. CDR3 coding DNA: TGTGCCAGCAAAAGGGGATTACTGTTTGGAAACACCATATATTTT.

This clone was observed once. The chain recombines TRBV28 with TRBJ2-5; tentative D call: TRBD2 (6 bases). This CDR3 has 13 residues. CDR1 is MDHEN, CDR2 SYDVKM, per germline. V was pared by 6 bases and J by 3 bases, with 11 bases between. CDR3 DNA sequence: TGTGCCAGCAGCTGGGGAGGCGAAGAGACCCAGTACTTC. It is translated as CASSWGGEETQYF. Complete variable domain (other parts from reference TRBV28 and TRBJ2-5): DVKVTQSSRYLVKRTGEKVFLECVQDMDHENMFWYRQDPGLGLRLIYFSYDVKMKEKGDIPEGYSVSREKKERFSLILESASTNQTSMYLCASSWGGEETQYFGPGTRLLVL.

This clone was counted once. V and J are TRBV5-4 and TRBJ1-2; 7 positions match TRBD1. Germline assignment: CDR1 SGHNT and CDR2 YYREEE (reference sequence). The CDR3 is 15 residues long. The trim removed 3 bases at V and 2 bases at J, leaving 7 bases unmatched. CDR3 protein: CASSSLSQGNYGYTF. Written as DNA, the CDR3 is TGTGCCAGCAGCTCCCTATCACAGGGGAACTATGGCTACACCTTC.

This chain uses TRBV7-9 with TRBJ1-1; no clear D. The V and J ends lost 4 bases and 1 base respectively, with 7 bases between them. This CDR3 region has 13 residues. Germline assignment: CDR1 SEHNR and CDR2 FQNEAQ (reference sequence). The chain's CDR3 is CASSSEQNTEAFF. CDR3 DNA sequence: TGTGCCAGCAGCTCCGAACAGAACACTGAAGCTTTCTTT.

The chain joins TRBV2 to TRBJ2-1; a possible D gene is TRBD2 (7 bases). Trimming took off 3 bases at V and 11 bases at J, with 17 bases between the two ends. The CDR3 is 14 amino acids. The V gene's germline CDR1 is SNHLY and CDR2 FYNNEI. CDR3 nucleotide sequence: TGTGCCAGCAGTGACAGGGGCGCGACTAGCAAGCAGTTCTTC. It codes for CASSDRGATSKQFF.

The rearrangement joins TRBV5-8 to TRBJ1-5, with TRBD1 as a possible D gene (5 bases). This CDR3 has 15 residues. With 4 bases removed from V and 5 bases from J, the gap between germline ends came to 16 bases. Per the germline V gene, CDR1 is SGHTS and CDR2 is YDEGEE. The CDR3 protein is CASSPGTGEYQPQHF. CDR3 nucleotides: TGTGCCAGCAGCCCCGGGACGGGGGAATATCAGCCCCAGCATTTT.

CDR3 residues: CSALSPGLAINEQFF. CDR3 sequence (DNA): TGCAGCGCCCTATCCCCGGGACTAGCTATTAATGAGCAGTTCTTC. The chain is built from TRBV29-1 and TRBJ2-1; 9 nucleotides match TRBD2. The CDR3 length is 15 residues. Germline V CDR1 and CDR2: SQVTM, ANQGSEA. After removal of 7 bases from V and 7 bases from J, the junction contained 14 bases not matched to a gene.

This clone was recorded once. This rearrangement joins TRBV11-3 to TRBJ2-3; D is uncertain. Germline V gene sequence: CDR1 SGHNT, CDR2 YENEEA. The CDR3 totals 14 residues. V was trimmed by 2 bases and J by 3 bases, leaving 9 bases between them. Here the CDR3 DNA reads TGTGCCAGCAGCTTAAGCCATCCAACAGATACGCAGTATTTT. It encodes CASSLSHPTDTQYF. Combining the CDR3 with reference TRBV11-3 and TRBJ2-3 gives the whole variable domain EAGVVQSPRYKIIEKKQPVAFWCNPISGHNTLYWYLQNLGQGPELLIRYENEEAVDDSQLPKDRFSAERLKGVDSTLKIQPAELGDSAVYLCASSLSHPTDTQYFGPGTRLTVL.

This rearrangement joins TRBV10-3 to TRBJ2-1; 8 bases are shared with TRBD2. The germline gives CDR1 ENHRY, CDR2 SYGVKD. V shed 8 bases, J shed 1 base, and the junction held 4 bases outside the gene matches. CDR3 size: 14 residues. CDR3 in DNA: TGTGCCATCTCGTCGGGAGGGTCCTACAATGAGCAGTTCTTC. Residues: CAISSGGSYNEQFF.

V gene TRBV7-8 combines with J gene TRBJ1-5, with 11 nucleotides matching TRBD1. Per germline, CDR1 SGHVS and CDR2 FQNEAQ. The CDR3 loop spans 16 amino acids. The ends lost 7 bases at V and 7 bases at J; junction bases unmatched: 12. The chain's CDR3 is CASKQDRGRGPQPQHF. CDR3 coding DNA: TGTGCCAGCAAACAGGACAGGGGGCGCGGTCCGCAGCCCCAGCATTTT.

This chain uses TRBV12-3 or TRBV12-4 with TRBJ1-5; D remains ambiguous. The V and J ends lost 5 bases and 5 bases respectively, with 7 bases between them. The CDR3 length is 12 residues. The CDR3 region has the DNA TGTGCCAGCAGTCTCGAGTATCAGCCCCAGCATTTT. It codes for CASSLEYQPQHF.

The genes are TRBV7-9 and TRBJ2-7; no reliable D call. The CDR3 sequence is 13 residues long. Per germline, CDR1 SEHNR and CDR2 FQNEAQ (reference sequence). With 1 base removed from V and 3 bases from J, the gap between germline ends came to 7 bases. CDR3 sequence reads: CASSLGLFYEQYF. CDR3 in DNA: TGTGCCAGCAGCTTAGGACTTTTCTACGAGCAGTACTTC.

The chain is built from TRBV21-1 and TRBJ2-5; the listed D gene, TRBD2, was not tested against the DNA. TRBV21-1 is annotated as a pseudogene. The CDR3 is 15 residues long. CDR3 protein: CASSKKREGHETQYF. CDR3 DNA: TGTGCCAGCAGCAAAAAACGGGAGGGCCACGAGACCCAGTACTTC.

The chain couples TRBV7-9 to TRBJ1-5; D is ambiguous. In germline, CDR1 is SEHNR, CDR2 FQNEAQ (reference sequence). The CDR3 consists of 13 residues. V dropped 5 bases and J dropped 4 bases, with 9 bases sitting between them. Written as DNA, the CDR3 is TGTGCCAGCAGCGGAGTTGGGAATCAGCCCCAGCATTTT. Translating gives CASSGVGNQPQHF.